These 25 T cell receptor beta chains originate from one sample sequenced in a study of T-cell reconstitution after alpha-beta-depleted transplantation in children. Using unique molecular identifiers, the investigators prepared the TCRbeta library. One entry per CDR3 protein, called by TCRdb with MiXCR from the PCR reads. The data contain about 980,000 distinct CDR3 sequences, roughly 31% of them singletons. Sample: PBMCs, mostly from graft donor cells, taken 360 days after TCRalphabeta/CD19-depleted stem cell transplant. The receptors originated from a boy under two years old who had a stem cell transplant for SCID, so the T cells may come from the graft donor.

The chain has TRBV28 and TRBJ2-1, with unresolved D. Trimming shortened V by 7 bases and J by 2 bases, and 15 bases separated the two germline ends. This CDR3 spans 15 amino acids. Looked up from germline, CDR1 is MDHEN and CDR2 is SYDVKM. CDR3 in DNA: TGTGCCAGCACCTTAGGTAGTGTTGCCTACAATGAGCAGTTCTTC. This translates into CASTLGSVAYNEQFF.

There are a few counts of this clonotype. This rearrangement joins TRBV7-2 to TRBJ2-2; TRBD2 is a possible D gene (5 bases). Germline V gene data show CDR1 as SGHTA and CDR2 as FQGNSA. V shed 4 bases and J shed 9 bases, with 18 bases lying between them. The CDR3 has 15 amino acids. The CDR3 nucleotides are TGTGCCAGCAGCTCCGAGGGCGTTAAGTCCAGGGAGCTGTTTTTT. It yields the protein CASSSEGVKSRELFF.

V is TRBV7-2 and J is TRBJ2-1; D is undetermined. CDR3 length equals 17 residues. Germline CDR1 SGHTA, CDR2 FQGNSA. Trimming shortened V by 6 bases and J by 0 bases, and 18 bases separated the two germline ends. CDR3 protein: CASRPGWAYSSYNEQFF. The CDR3 DNA reads as TGTGCCAGCAGGCCCGGGTGGGCTTATAGCTCCTACAATGAGCAGTTCTTC. Full variable domain (missing parts from reference TRBV7-2 and TRBJ2-1): GAGVSQSPSNKVTEKGKDVELRCDPISGHTALYWYRQSLGQGLEFLIYFQGNSAPDKSGLPSDRFSAERTGGSVSTLTIQRTQQEDSAVYLCASRPGWAYSSYNEQFFGPGTRLTVL.

Ten or more counts support this clonotype. The chain uses TRBV9 and TRBJ2-7, with 7 bases fitting TRBD1. CDR3 length equals 13 residues. Germline V gene lookup returns CDR1 SGDLS and CDR2 YYNGEE. V lost 2 bases, J lost 10 bases, and 9 bases stayed unmatched. The CDR3 sequence is CASSVWAGGPQYF. Written as DNA, the CDR3 is TGTGCCAGCAGCGTTTGGGCAGGGGGACCTCAGTACTTC.

This chain joins TRBV9 and TRBJ2-1; 12 bases line up with TRBD2. Germline loops: CDR1 SGDLS, CDR2 YYNGEE. V shed 4 bases, J shed 4 bases, and the junction held 3 bases outside the gene matches. This CDR3 spans 15 amino acids. The CDR3 is CASSRTSGNYNEQFF. The CDR3 nucleotides are TGTGCCAGCAGCCGGACTAGCGGGAATTACAATGAGCAGTTCTTC.

This clonotype has a handful of counts. V usage is TRBV20-1 and J usage is TRBJ2-3; D unclear. CDR3 length: 12 amino acids. Trimming removed 0 bases at V and 3 bases at J, with 4 bases between. Germline loops: CDR1 DFQATT, CDR2 SNEGSKA (reference sequence). The CDR3 DNA follows: TGCAGTGCTAGAGACCAAACAGATACGCAGTATTTT. Its protein product is CSARDQTDTQYF.

V is TRBV28 and J is TRBJ2-1; either TRBD1 or TRBD2 may supply D (5 bases each). Germline loops: CDR1 MDHEN, CDR2 SYDVKM. This CDR3 spans 13 amino acids. Trimming pared 6 bases from V and 8 bases from J, leaving 14 bases between. Written as DNA, the CDR3 is TGTGCCAGCAGACCGACAGAGGACTATGAGCAGTTCTTC. Its translation is CASRPTEDYEQFF.

This clonotype was seen a few times. V usage is TRBV6-5 and J usage is TRBJ2-5; D not certain. CDR1 is MNHEY and CDR2 is SVGAGI in the germline V gene. The V end was cut by 2 bases, the J end by 5 bases, with 12 bases between. The CDR3 covers 14 residues. The CDR3 nucleotides are TGTGCCAGCAGTTACATGGACCTAGGGGAGACCCAGTACTTC. It translates to CASSYMDLGETQYF.

A few counts support this clonotype. The chain employs TRBV2 and TRBJ1-5; the match to TRBD1 covers 12 bases. V lost 5 bases to trimming and J lost 4 bases; unmatched junction nucleotides: 9. The CDR3 runs to 17 residues. Germline assignment: CDR1 SNHLY and CDR2 FYNNEI. The CDR3 DNA follows: TGTGCCAGCAGTCCTGGGACAGGGGGCTATGTTAATCAGCCCCAGCATTTT. It yields the protein CASSPGTGGYVNQPQHF.

The CDR3 loop is CAISGVDTQYF. The CDR3 DNA is TGTGCCATCAGTGGGGTAGATACGCAGTATTTT. The V gene is TRBV10-3, the J gene TRBJ2-3; the D is unclear. CDR3 length: 11 residues. V was clipped by 4 bases and J by 5 bases, with 4 bases between them. Germline lookup yields CDR1 ENHRY and CDR2 SYGVKD.

This clonotype was picked up a small number of times. This chain uses TRBV12-3 or TRBV12-4 with TRBJ2-3; 10 bases align to TRBD1. The CDR3 runs 15 residues. The V gene end was trimmed by 3 bases and the J gene end by 5 bases; junction bases not matched to a gene: 5. Written as DNA, the CDR3 is TGTGCCAGCAGTTTGGGACAGGGGAGGGGAGATACGCAGTATTTT. Its translation: CASSLGQGRGDTQYF.

The V and J genes are TRBV7-8 and TRBJ2-3, with D possibly TRBD1 on 6 matching bases. CDR3 size: 15 residues. Germline V gene data show CDR1 as SGHVS and CDR2 as FQNEAQ. Trimming stripped 3 bases from V and 5 bases from J, with 15 bases between. CDR3 sequence reads: CASSFWAGEGDTQYF. CDR3 sequence (DNA): TGTGCCAGCAGCTTTTGGGCAGGGGAAGGAGATACGCAGTATTTT.

This clonotype has only a few counts. The chain has TRBV12-3 or TRBV12-4 and TRBJ2-3, with D unclear. V dropped 0 bases and J dropped 0 bases, with 10 bases sitting between them. CDR3 length: 16 amino acids. The CDR3 region has the DNA TGTGCCAGCAGTTTAGCGCGGCTAGAGAGCACAGATACGCAGTATTTT. Translated, it gives CASSLARLESTDTQYF.

The table lists this clonotype with a few counts. This rearrangement joins TRBV27 to TRBJ1-5, with D maybe TRBD1 (6 bases). Germline values: CDR1 MNHEY, CDR2 SMNVEV (reference sequence). The CDR3 loop spans 15 amino acids. The V end lost 4 bases, the J end lost 1 base, and 11 bases lay between the germline ends. The CDR3 coding sequence is TGTGCCAGCAGTTCGAGAACAGGGAGCAATCAGCCCCAGCATTTT. Amino acid sequence: CASSSRTGSNQPQHF.

The chain carries TRBV18 and TRBJ1-5; possible D gene TRBD1, 5 bases. V lost 8 bases to trimming and J lost 0 bases, with 14 bases between them. Germline CDR1 KGHSH, CDR2 LQKENI. The CDR3 covers 15 residues. The CDR3 DNA follows: TGTGCCAGCAGAGGCCCAGGGATTAGCAATCAGCCCCAGCATTTT. Protein sequence: CASRGPGISNQPQHF.

The rearrangement links TRBV5-1 to TRBJ2-6; D may be TRBD2 (5 bases). The CDR3 spans 18 residues. CDR1 SGHRS and CDR2 YFSETQ come from the germline V gene. V was shortened by 0 bases and J by 0 bases, with 13 bases between the two germline ends. CDR3 residues: CASSLVGETYSGANVLTF. DNA of the CDR3: TGCGCCAGCAGCTTGGTCGGGGAGACGTACTCTGGGGCCAACGTCCTGACTTTC.

The V and J genes are TRBV5-1 and TRBJ2-3; 8 bases are a match to TRBD2. This CDR3 contains 16 residues. With V trimmed by 1 base and J by 1 base, 5 bases remained unmatched. Germline V lookup: CDR1 SGHRS, CDR2 YFSETQ. The chain's CDR3 is CASSLLTTSGTDTQYF. Written as DNA, the CDR3 is TGCGCCAGCAGCTTGCTAACGACTAGCGGCACAGATACGCAGTATTTT.

The rearrangement joins TRBV20-1 to TRBJ2-5; maybe TRBD1 (7 bases). Germline assignment: CDR1 DFQATT and CDR2 SNEGSKA (reference sequence). The CDR3 contains 15 residues. V was trimmed by 3 bases and J by 3 bases, leaving 17 bases between them. The CDR3 DNA sequence: TGCAGTGCTAGGGACTACCGGGACAGTAAAGAGACCCAGTACTTC. It yields the protein CSARDYRDSKETQYF.

The chain couples TRBV4-2 to TRBJ2-3; 7 bases align to TRBD1. Trimming removed 0 bases from V and 4 bases from J; junction bases left unmatched: 4. CDR1 and CDR2 (germline): LGHNA, YNFKEQ. This CDR3 comprises 15 residues. The CDR3, as DNA: TGTGCCAGCAGCCAAGATACAGGGGTGGCAGATACGCAGTATTTT. Protein: CASSQDTGVADTQYF.

This clonotype was observed a handful of times. This rearrangement joins TRBV20-1 to TRBJ1-5, with 7 bases fitting TRBD1. The junction had 4 bases not matched to a gene; V was cut back by 3 bases and J by 5 bases. CDR1 DFQATT and CDR2 SNEGSKA come from the germline V gene (reference sequence). The CDR3 length is 13 residues. The DNA for the CDR3 is TGCAGTGCTAGGAGACAGGGCGATCAGCCCCAGCATTTT. Translation gives CSARRQGDQPQHF.

This clonotype was recorded a few times. CDR3 DNA: TGCGCCAGCAGCTTGGGGCGGGACTCTAACTATGGCTACACCTTC. Translation: CASSLGRDSNYGYTF. The genes are TRBV5-1 and TRBJ1-2, with a weak D call TRBD1 (5 bases). The CDR3 loop spans 15 amino acids. V was clipped by 0 bases and J by 0 bases, with 9 bases between them. Germline-derived CDR1 and CDR2 are SGHRS and YFSETQ. Full variable domain (remainder filled in from reference TRBV5-1 and TRBJ1-2): KAGVTQTPRYLIKTRGQQVTLSCSPISGHRSVSWYQQTPGQGLQFLFEYFSETQRNKGNFPGRFSGRQFSNSRSEMNVSTLELGDSALYLCASSLGRDSNYGYTFGSGTRLTVV.

The chain employs TRBV6-1 and TRBJ2-7; D may be TRBD1 (6 bases). V lost 2 bases and J lost 2, with 13 bases in between. CDR3 length: 15 amino acids. Germline V gives CDR1 MNHNS, CDR2 SASEGT. CDR3 coding DNA: TGTGCCAGCAGTGAAACAGGGACCCCTCCCTACGAGCAGTACTTC. Amino acids: CASSETGTPPYEQYF.

This clonotype came up a few times. The J gene is TRBJ2-7, the V gene TRBV5-1; a weak D match, TRBD2 (5 bases). Germline-derived CDR1 and CDR2 are SGHRS and YFSETQ. Trimming shortened V by 5 bases and J by 3 bases, and 12 bases separated the two germline ends. The CDR3 is 13 residues long. The CDR3 region has the DNA TGCGCCAGCAGAACGATTAGCGACTACGAGCAGTACTTC. It specifies CASRTISDYEQYF.

V is TRBV7-9 and J is TRBJ1-1, with TRBD1 identical over 7 bases. V lost 0 bases, J lost 1 base, and 2 bases stayed unmatched. Germline loops: CDR1 SEHNR, CDR2 FQNEAQ (reference sequence). The CDR3 contains 15 residues. CDR3 amino acids: CASSLAWTGNTEAFF. The CDR3 DNA reads TGTGCCAGCAGCTTAGCTTGGACAGGGAACACTGAAGCTTTCTTT.

This clonotype was found many times. CDR3 loop: CASSLGESGNTIYF. The DNA of the CDR3 is TGCGCCAGCAGCTTGGGGGAATCTGGAAACACCATATATTTT. The V gene is TRBV5-1, the J gene TRBJ1-3; D unclear. The CDR3 is 14 residues long. From germline, CDR1 is SGHRS and CDR2 YFSETQ. Trimming took 0 bases from V and 1 from J, leaving 5 bases between them.